This TCR beta chain was sequenced for a study of blood T cell repertoires in COVID-19. Across the whole study: The United States, Italy and Spain supplied acute and convalescent COVID-19 samples. Sample material is recorded as cDNA or gDNA derived from T cells, B-cell-depleted T cells, or PBMCs.

As handled by the study authors: Amplified reference gene primers provided the basis for estimating nucleated cell counts. Profiled with immunoSEQ multiplex PCR; TCRdb holds only in-frame clones, not every one. V and J calls and clone size are copied from that table; D and trimming were computed from the DNA. In the table there are about 98,000 clones, about 88% of which are singletons. The source is a man aged 45 to 65 with active or convalescent COVID-19. Sequencing input: peripheral blood.

For the CDR3, the DNA is TGTGCCAGCGGACGGGACAGGGGGGCAAGTGGAAACACCATATATTTT. The encoded protein is CASGRDRGASGNTIYF. The chain uses TRBV25-1 and TRBJ1-3; 11 nucleotides match TRBD1. Germline assignment: CDR1 MGHDK and CDR2 SYGVNS. The CDR3 contains 16 residues. Unmatched junction bases numbered 9, after V lost 8 bases and J lost 3 bases.